A selection of T cell receptor beta chains follows, all from one sample in a study of T cells expressing NK-cell markers. Following a re-call of the 5' RACE reads, TCRdb has one entry per CDR3 protein and lacks DNA. Here the sample table reports 500,000 to 600,000 distinct CDR3 sequences. The sample comprised blood T cells: a sorted CD56 or NKG2C T cell subset, CD4+ or CD8+ T cells, or bulk PBMC T cells (not recorded which). The receptor set was obtained from a man between 18 and 29 years old in good health. The CDR3 runs from the conserved cysteine through the conserved F or W. Each record gives: J gene, V gene, CDR3 protein.

j_call: TRBJ2-2
v_call: TRBV12-3/TRBV12-4
cdr3_aa: CASSLITGHRTGELFF

j_call: TRBJ2-2
v_call: TRBV24-1
cdr3_aa: CATSDVTASGSTGELFF

j_call: TRBJ2-1
v_call: TRBV4-1
cdr3_aa: CASSQDSGRASYNEQFF

j_call: TRBJ2-3
v_call: TRBV4-2
cdr3_aa: CASSQGPGKGTDTQYF

j_call: TRBJ1-3
v_call: TRBV5-1
cdr3_aa: CASSAESGGSGNTIYF

j_call: TRBJ2-3
v_call: TRBV28
cdr3_aa: CASKERGFTDTQYF

j_call: TRBJ2-1
v_call: TRBV18
cdr3_aa: CASSPPTTYEQFF

j_call: TRBJ1-4
v_call: TRBV4-2
cdr3_aa: CASSPSTGKLFF

j_call: TRBJ2-2
v_call: TRBV12-3/TRBV12-4
cdr3_aa: CASSPPGQGVTGELFF

j_call: TRBJ2-3
v_call: TRBV20-1
cdr3_aa: CSARPPGRDTQYF

j_call: TRBJ2-1
v_call: TRBV20-1
cdr3_aa: CSARDMTGGPPYNEQFF

j_call: TRBJ2-1
v_call: TRBV5-1
cdr3_aa: CASSLALVGEEQFF

j_call: TRBJ2-5
v_call: TRBV6-5
cdr3_aa: CASSYWVAGLQETQYF

j_call: TRBJ1-5
v_call: TRBV21-1
cdr3_aa: CASSLGTAQPQHF

j_call: TRBJ2-1
v_call: TRBV3-1
cdr3_aa: CASSQRWGGGTNEQFF

j_call: TRBJ1-3
v_call: TRBV20-1
cdr3_aa: CSARLGNTIYF

j_call: TRBJ1-5
v_call: TRBV7-2
cdr3_aa: CASSLEGAGFQPQHF

j_call: TRBJ1-1
v_call: TRBV5-6
cdr3_aa: CASSRRVLNTEAFF

j_call: TRBJ2-1
v_call: TRBV12-3/TRBV12-4
cdr3_aa: CASRIGTLNEQFF

j_call: TRBJ2-1
v_call: TRBV6-1
cdr3_aa: CASSPAPGQGRRYNEQFF

j_call: TRBJ2-1
v_call: TRBV12-5
cdr3_aa: CASGLTLAGVVNEQFF

j_call: TRBJ2-4
v_call: TRBV18
cdr3_aa: CASSPLSGAKNIQYF

j_call: TRBJ2-3
v_call: TRBV5-1
cdr3_aa: CASRAQGGRITDTQYF

j_call: TRBJ1-2
v_call: TRBV7-3
cdr3_aa: CASSLLTVFYGYTF

j_call: TRBJ2-1
v_call: TRBV18
cdr3_aa: CASSPPVTSDSYNEQFF

j_call: TRBJ1-4
v_call: TRBV10-3
cdr3_aa: CAISESRPDEKLFF

j_call: TRBJ1-1
v_call: TRBV20-1
cdr3_aa: CSARQGQSVAFF

j_call: TRBJ2-1
v_call: TRBV10-2
cdr3_aa: CASAGSLYNEQFF

j_call: TRBJ2-1
v_call: TRBV20-1
cdr3_aa: CSQKATSGSDEQFF

j_call: TRBJ2-2
v_call: TRBV5-1
cdr3_aa: CASSSELIRELFF

j_call: TRBJ1-4
v_call: TRBV25-1
cdr3_aa: CASGIPRQGQSEKLFF

j_call: TRBJ1-2
v_call: TRBV2
cdr3_aa: CASRSAQRGGYTF

j_call: TRBJ1-2
v_call: TRBV6-1
cdr3_aa: CASSALRTGNLYGYTF

j_call: TRBJ2-3
v_call: TRBV18
cdr3_aa: CASSEIQGRTTDTQYF

j_call: TRBJ2-7
v_call: TRBV5-1
cdr3_aa: CASSPGLAVRLSSYEQYF

j_call: TRBJ2-6
v_call: TRBV12-3/TRBV12-4
cdr3_aa: CASSNLGRSGANVLTF

j_call: TRBJ1-1
v_call: TRBV10-2
cdr3_aa: CASSSDAGAFF

j_call: TRBJ2-1
v_call: TRBV30
cdr3_aa: CAWSNPGTSGSWQFF

j_call: TRBJ2-1
v_call: TRBV5-5
cdr3_aa: CASSLDQGGNEQFF

j_call: TRBJ2-1
v_call: TRBV29-1
cdr3_aa: CSASAGLSFNEQFF

j_call: TRBJ2-2
v_call: TRBV2
cdr3_aa: CASSEAPRGLAGGELFF

j_call: TRBJ1-2
v_call: TRBV11-1
cdr3_aa: CASSLGSPRQGADYGYTF

j_call: TRBJ2-3
v_call: TRBV25-1
cdr3_aa: CASSGEPGRSTDTQYF

j_call: TRBJ2-1
v_call: TRBV25-1
cdr3_aa: CASSDLGLAGEGYEQFF

j_call: TRBJ2-1
v_call: TRBV6-5
cdr3_aa: CASSYSATLAVQFF

j_call: TRBJ2-2
v_call: TRBV5-6
cdr3_aa: CASSLGTKDTGELFF

j_call: TRBJ2-3
v_call: TRBV7-2
cdr3_aa: CASSPNPDTQYF